This TCR beta chain was retrieved from a study of T cells after yellow fever vaccination (dated by TCRdb to about 2019). In the study overall: Libraries from fractions with low cell numbers were prepared with the SMART-Seq v4 Ultra Low Input RNA kit. Two healthy male donors made up the cohort, one aged 18 to 30 years and the other aged 30 to 40 years. To follow T-cell clones before and after both primary and booster YFV17D yellow fever vaccination, bulk TCR alpha and beta repertoires underwent longitudinal sequencing. Bulk PBMC replicates and cell subsets were isolated from blood drawn at multiple timepoints before and after both primary and secondary immunization. What the work shows at the level of the full study, not this receptor alone: Because the study included only two donors, the extent to which the findings can be generalized is limited. After the booster, most of the clones that had expanded following primary vaccination were detected again (approximately 95% of CD4 and roughly 90% of CD8), which suggests that memory was broadly maintained. A small fraction of clonotypes appeared in both the CD4 and CD8 compartments, likely as a result of convergent recombination. Computational filtering was required because FACS-sorted repertoires could contain abundant contaminating clonotypes from the bulk population. The secondary T-cell response was found to be weaker but faster than the primary response, with a peak reached on day 5 rather than on day 15.

Via the germline V gene, CDR1 is SGDLS and CDR2 YYNGEE. Relative to germline, V is missing 3 bases and J is missing 10 bases, with 13 bases of the junction outside any gene match. Including cysteine and phenylalanine, the CDR3 has 15 amino acids. Only the CDR3 portion is preserved as DNA: 45 bases, with reading frame beginning at the first base. The treatment or condition tag for this specimen amounts to: live attenuated yellow fever vaccine strain. At each blood-draw timepoint, two biological replicates of bulk PBMCs were obtained. A standard Ficoll-Paque protocol was used to isolate PBMCs from peripheral blood. RNA was extracted with TriZol from bulk PBMCs, CD4 and CD8 fractions, and dextramer-positive and dextramer-negative fractions. A word on this clonotype: No antigen is known for it. No base quality values were provided; no much bigger clone lies one nucleotide off.

TCR cDNA was made using 5'RACE template switching, a step that added a universal primer site and unique molecular identifiers. Priming of cDNA synthesis was performed from both the TCR alpha and TCR beta constant segments. Library amplification used two PCR steps, and the second PCR step added sample barcodes and sequencing adapters. Sequencing of libraries was done on Illumina HiSeq 2500 (2x100 bp) or NovaSeq (2x150 bp). The original pipeline was this. Reads were demultiplexed and collapsed into UMI consensus sequences with MIGEC, and V(D)J alignment was performed with MiXCR. Using edgeR on replicate PBMC samples, clonotypes were called vaccine-responding if FDR was below 0.01 and the log2 fold change was above 5 up to day 15. Each bulk clonotype received a CD4 or CD8 identity based on whether the sequenced CD4 or CD8 repertoire contained that clonotype at higher abundance. TCRdb trimmed public reads at Q25 via fastp, called clones via MiXCR and kept in-frame beta chains. Rows matching on CDR3 protein sequence are summarized as one entry with the most common DNA and genes. The V and J calls follow TCRdb's processing rather than the paper's. This sample lists 550,000 to 750,000 distinct CDR3 sequences; 13% were detected once. Over 13% of the sample is taken by the ten largest.

The origin of this receptor is a man aged 30-40 years who received the YFV17D yellow fever vaccine. This chain joins TRBV9 to TRBJ2-4, and TRBD1 aligns with 7 junction nucleotides. This sample comprised PBMCs, obtained on the day of the yellow fever booster vaccination. The CDR3: CASSARDTGVAIQYF. The DNA is as follows: TGTGCCAGCAGCGCACGGGATACAGGGGTGGCTATTCAGTACTTC.